This T cell receptor (beta chain) comes out of a study of T cell responses to AZD1222 COVID-19 vaccine. Libraries were prepared by immunoSEQ multiplex PCR; TCRdb keeps only in-frame clonotypes and omits some of them. The sample lists about 170,000 clones; approximately 93% were seen once. Germline CDR1 is SGHTA and CDR2 is FQGNSA. The V segment lost 3 bases and the J segment 9 bases; nucleotides outside the gene matches: 7. CDR3 length: 13 amino acids. The sequencing used peripheral blood, collected on day 0 of AZD1222 vaccination. This chain joins TRBV7-2 and TRBJ1-1; 7 positions match TRBD1. The TCR originated in an adult in good health. The CDR3 region has the DNA TGTGCCAGCAGCTTCGGGACAGCATATCAAGCTTTCTTT. It is translated as CASSFGTAYQAFF. Full variable domain (rest looked up from reference TRBV7-2 and TRBJ1-1): GAGVSQSPSNKVTEKGKDVELRCDPISGHTALYWYRQSLGQGLEFLIYFQGNSAPDKSGLPSDRFSAERTGGSVSTLTIQRTQQEDSAVYLCASSFGTAYQAFFGQGTRLTVV.